This TCR beta chain derives from a study of blood T cells in healthy people across ages (dated by TCRdb to between 2014 and 2016). For the wider study: In model experiments, template switching captured roughly one uniquely barcoded TCR beta cDNA molecule for every two T cells. Using deep sequencing normalized with unique cDNA molecular identifiers, the study measured how TCR beta repertoire diversity changes with age. Four age groups were formed from the donors: young (average approximately 17 years), middle-aged (around 41), aged (over 55) and long-lived (less than 85). Donors of different ages were randomly distributed across sequencing lanes to avoid experimental bias. Two additional independent replicas of 1 million unique cDNA reads from the same blood draw were analyzed for two donors (one aged 18 to 30 and one aged 80 or older).

V lost 1 base and J lost 8 bases; the stretch between them is 11 bases long. CDR1 and CDR2, per the germline V gene, are SGHTA and FQGTGA. The cysteine opens and the phenylalanine closes a CDR3 of 13 amino acids. This entry keeps only the CDR3 DNA: 39 bases, framed from base 1. Systemically healthy Caucasian individuals from Russia, some 40 in total and aged roughly 6 to 95 years, were included as donors. Ten milliliters of peripheral blood were drawn from each donor into EDTA-treated Vacutainer tubes. Ficoll-Paque density-gradient centrifugation was used to isolate PBMCs, with at least 6 million obtained per sample. Trizol reagent was used to extract total RNA from the PBMCs, yielding at least 6 micrograms per sample. Naive CD45RAhigh/CD27high T cell percentages were measured by flow cytometry on a PBMC aliquot from every donor. Libraries were built with 5' RACE. TCRdb records Illumina HiSeq 2500 as the sequencer. A second roughly 6 to 12 cycle PCR used a sample-barcoded 5' primer and a J-beta primer mix. A template-switch 5' adaptor carrying 12 random nucleotides introduced a unique molecular identifier onto each TCR beta cDNA molecule. Each sample yielded at least 3 million CDR3-containing paired-end reads. First-strand cDNA synthesis was performed from all RNA using the Mint cDNA synthesis kit, with priming by a TRBC-specific oligonucleotide. All cDNA was treated with uracil-DNA glycosylase and then went through a first 18-cycle PCR with the universal primers M1SS and BC2_uni_R. On the authors' methods: For normalization, 1 million high-quality reads were randomly selected from each sample, with every read carrying a distinct molecular identifier. Reads sharing molecular identifiers were discarded rather than binned into consensus sequences. CDR3 identification, clonotype clustering and error correction used MiTCR with a Q25 quality threshold and the strictest error-elimination algorithm. A nonparametric unseen species model with Euler transformation was used to estimate lower-bound total TCR beta diversity. TCRdb handled the public reads itself, with Q25 trimming in fastp and clone calling in MiXCR, and kept productive beta chains. All rows with the same CDR3 protein become a single entry with the most common DNA and genes. The V and J calls come from TCRdb's annotation, not from the publication. The sample data list hundreds of thousands of distinct CDR3 sequences, and around 52% of these were observed just once. Of the sample, approximately 15% falls within the top ten clones.

The sample holds many counts of this clonotype. Its specific antigen is unknown. No clone much larger than this one lies a single base away; base qualities are absent. Results the study describes overall, beyond this receptor: Observed TCR beta diversity correlated strongly with the percentage of naive T cells measured by flow cytometry. Compared with the aged group, more naive CD4+ T cells, fewer expanded clones and increased TCR diversity were shown by the long-lived group, suggesting age selection. As age increased, observed TCR beta diversity per million T cells dropped in a roughly linear way, and a significant reduction was already evident by age around 41. Estimates of total diversity based on one million sequenced T cells were considered lower bounds and underestimates. Conclusive comparison of naive and antigen-experienced compartments was prevented by the profiling of bulk unsorted PBMCs. Donor CMV infection status was unknown, potentially confounding age-related changes in expanded clonotypes.

The material sequenced was blood. The chain employs TRBV7-3 and TRBJ1-2, with the D gene not clear enough to name. This receptor was identified in a woman older than 75 in good health. The DNA is TGTGCCAGCAGCTTAATGCAAGGAGGCGGCTACACCTTC. Its coded protein is CASSLMQGGGYTF.